This is a list of T cell receptor beta chains from one sample in a study of cytomegalovirus exposure and HLA in healthy donors. Measured with immunoSEQ multiplex PCR; TCRdb has only the in-frame clones, and not every one. The table has tens of thousands of clones, 80% seen once. Sequencing used PBMCs. All receptors come from a male donor in good health and CMV-seronegative. CDR3s include the opening cysteine and the closing phenylalanine or tryptophan. The D gene is left open where the match is weak. Only some rows state a clone size, as once, few, many or a class for expanded clones.

V gene: TRBV19; D gene: .; clone size: .; J gene: TRBJ1-5; CDR3 protein: CASSTQGNQPQHF; CDR3 DNA: TGTGCCAGTAGTACCCAGGGGAATCAGCCCCAGCATTTT
V gene: TRBV6-1; D gene: TRBD1; clone size: .; J gene: TRBJ1-4; CDR3 protein: CAGRQGLTNEKLFF; CDR3 DNA: TGTGCCGGGCGACAGGGACTCACTAATGAAAAACTGTTTTTT
V gene: TRBV30; D gene: TRBD1; clone size: .; J gene: TRBJ2-7; CDR3 protein: CAWRTTGYTYEQYF; CDR3 DNA: TGTGCCTGGAGGACGACAGGGTATACCTACGAGCAGTACTTC
V gene: TRBV5-4; D gene: TRBD1; clone size: .; J gene: TRBJ2-7; CDR3 protein: CASSAGQGDSYEQYF; CDR3 DNA: TGTGCCAGCAGCGCGGGACAGGGCGACTCCTACGAGCAGTACTTC
V gene: TRBV4-2; D gene: .; clone size: .; J gene: TRBJ1-1; CDR3 protein: CASSLPGTNEAFF; CDR3 DNA: TGTGCCAGCAGCCTACCCGGGACAAACGAAGCTTTCTTT
V gene: TRBV4-3; D gene: .; clone size: few; J gene: TRBJ2-7; CDR3 protein: CASSQETAYEQYF; CDR3 DNA: TGCGCCAGCAGCCAAGAAACAGCCTACGAGCAGTACTTC
V gene: TRBV6-4; D gene: .; clone size: .; J gene: TRBJ1-6; CDR3 protein: CASNRGGYNNSPLHF; CDR3 DNA: TGTGCCAGCAACCGGGGAGGATACAATAATTCACCCCTCCACTTT
V gene: TRBV30; D gene: .; clone size: .; J gene: TRBJ1-2; CDR3 protein: CAWNRQGRDGYTF; CDR3 DNA: TGTGCCTGGAATAGGCAGGGGAGGGATGGCTACACCTTC
V gene: TRBV19; D gene: .; clone size: .; J gene: TRBJ2-2; CDR3 protein: CASHEQGYTGELFF; CDR3 DNA: TGTGCCAGTCACGAGCAGGGGTACACCGGGGAGCTGTTTTTT
V gene: TRBV7-6; D gene: .; clone size: few; J gene: TRBJ2-5; CDR3 protein: CASSSRLVQETQYF; CDR3 DNA: TGTGCCAGCAGCTCAAGACTTGTCCAAGAGACCCAGTACTTC
V gene: TRBV6-1; D gene: TRBD1; clone size: .; J gene: TRBJ1-2; CDR3 protein: CASSATLARDRAGYTF; CDR3 DNA: TGTGCCAGCAGTGCAACCCTAGCCAGGGACAGGGCTGGCTACACCTTC
V gene: TRBV6-4; D gene: TRBD2; clone size: .; J gene: TRBJ2-3; CDR3 protein: CASSVGGAVDTQYF; CDR3 DNA: TGTGCCAGCAGTGTCGGGGGGGCCGTAGATACGCAGTATTTT
V gene: TRBV2; D gene: .; clone size: .; J gene: TRBJ2-3; CDR3 protein: CASSPRGGLIDTQYF; CDR3 DNA: TGTGCCAGCAGCCCCCGTGGGGGCCTTATAGATACGCAGTATTTT
V gene: TRBV25-1; D gene: .; clone size: .; J gene: TRBJ1-4; CDR3 protein: CASSVSLGGEKLFF; CDR3 DNA: TGTGCCAGCAGTGTTAGCCTTGGAGGGGAAAAACTGTTTTTT
V gene: TRBV19; D gene: .; clone size: .; J gene: TRBJ1-6; CDR3 protein: CASSIVGGSRDSPLHF; CDR3 DNA: TGTGCCAGTAGTATAGTGGGGGGTTCGCGAGATTCACCCCTCCACTTT
V gene: TRBV20-1; D gene: .; clone size: .; J gene: TRBJ2-3; CDR3 protein: CSAIYPDTQYF; CDR3 DNA: TGCAGTGCTATCTACCCAGATACGCAGTATTTT
V gene: TRBV15; D gene: .; clone size: .; J gene: TRBJ2-2; CDR3 protein: CATSTLSGMATGELFF; CDR3 DNA: TGTGCCACCAGCACCCTTTCGGGGATGGCTACCGGGGAGCTGTTTTTT
V gene: TRBV19; D gene: .; clone size: few; J gene: TRBJ2-4; CDR3 protein: CASTDGGIAKNIQYF; CDR3 DNA: TGTGCCAGTACTGATGGGGGGATAGCCAAAAACATTCAGTACTTC
V gene: TRBV7-9; D gene: .; clone size: few; J gene: TRBJ2-7; CDR3 protein: CASTPGTPSYEQYF; CDR3 DNA: TGTGCCAGCACCCCCGGGACACCCTCCTACGAGCAGTACTTC
V gene: TRBV5-4; D gene: .; clone size: .; J gene: TRBJ1-1; CDR3 protein: CASNLGGATEAFF; CDR3 DNA: TGTGCCAGCAACTTAGGAGGGGCCACTGAAGCTTTCTTT
V gene: TRBV11-3; D gene: .; clone size: .; J gene: TRBJ2-5; CDR3 protein: CASSLDLFSSQYF; CDR3 DNA: TGTGCCAGCAGCTTAGACCTATTTAGTTCCCAGTACTTC
V gene: TRBV5-3; D gene: TRBD1; clone size: .; J gene: TRBJ1-5; CDR3 protein: CARSSRPTGGGSNQPQHF; CDR3 DNA: TGTGCCAGAAGCTCTCGTCCGACAGGGGGGGGAAGCAATCAGCCCCAGCATTTT
V gene: TRBV9; D gene: TRBD1; clone size: .; J gene: TRBJ2-7; CDR3 protein: CASSSDGTGIYEQYF; CDR3 DNA: TGTGCCAGCAGCTCCGATGGGACAGGAATCTACGAGCAGTACTTC
V gene: TRBV14; D gene: TRBD1; clone size: .; J gene: TRBJ2-7; CDR3 protein: CASSLQGGGYEQYF; CDR3 DNA: TGTGCCAGCAGCCTACAGGGGGGCGGCTACGAGCAGTACTTC
V gene: TRBV6-5; D gene: TRBD1; clone size: .; J gene: TRBJ1-2; CDR3 protein: CASTRTGGAEGYTF; CDR3 DNA: TGTGCCAGCACCCGGACAGGGGGCGCAGAGGGCTACACCTTC
V gene: TRBV29-1; D gene: .; clone size: once; J gene: TRBJ2-5; CDR3 protein: CSVARGDETQYF; CDR3 DNA: TGCAGCGTTGCTAGGGGTGACGAGACCCAGTACTTC
V gene: TRBV6-5; D gene: .; clone size: few; J gene: TRBJ2-1; CDR3 protein: CASSYSPQAYNEQFF; CDR3 DNA: TGTGCCAGCAGTTACTCGCCACAGGCTTACAATGAGCAGTTCTTC
V gene: TRBV7-9; D gene: .; clone size: .; J gene: TRBJ2-7; CDR3 protein: CASSLGPSDTYEQYF; CDR3 DNA: TGTGCCAGCAGCTTGGGCCCCTCCGATACCTACGAGCAGTACTTC
V gene: TRBV5-1; D gene: TRBD1; clone size: .; J gene: TRBJ1-1; CDR3 protein: CASSSGTGGTEAFF; CDR3 DNA: TGCGCCAGCAGCTCCGGGACAGGGGGGACTGAAGCTTTCTTT
V gene: TRBV7-9; D gene: TRBD1; clone size: .; J gene: TRBJ1-4; CDR3 protein: CASTPDRAVEKLFF; CDR3 DNA: TGTGCCAGCACCCCGGACAGGGCGGTGGAAAAACTGTTTTTT